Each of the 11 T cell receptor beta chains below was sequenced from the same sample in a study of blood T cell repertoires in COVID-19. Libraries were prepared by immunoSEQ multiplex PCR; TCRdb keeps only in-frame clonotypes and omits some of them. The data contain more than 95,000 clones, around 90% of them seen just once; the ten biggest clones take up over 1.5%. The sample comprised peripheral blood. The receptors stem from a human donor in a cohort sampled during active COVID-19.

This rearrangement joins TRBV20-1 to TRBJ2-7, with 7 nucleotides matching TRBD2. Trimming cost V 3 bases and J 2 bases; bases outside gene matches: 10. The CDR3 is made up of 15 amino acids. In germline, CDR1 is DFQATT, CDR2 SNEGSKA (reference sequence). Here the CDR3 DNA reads TGCAGTGCTAGTGGTGGCGGGAGTTCAACCTACGAGCAGTACTTC. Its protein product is CSASGGGSSTYEQYF.

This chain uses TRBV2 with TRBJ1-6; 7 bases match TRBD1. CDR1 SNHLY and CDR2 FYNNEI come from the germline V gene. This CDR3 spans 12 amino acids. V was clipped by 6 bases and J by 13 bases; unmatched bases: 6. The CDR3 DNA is TGTGCCAGCAGGTACAGGGGTTCGCCCCTCCACTTT. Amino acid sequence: CASRYRGSPLHF.

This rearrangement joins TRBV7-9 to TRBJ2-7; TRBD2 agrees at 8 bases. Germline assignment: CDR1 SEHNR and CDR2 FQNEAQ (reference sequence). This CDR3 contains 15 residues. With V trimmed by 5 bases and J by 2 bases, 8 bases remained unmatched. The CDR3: CASSHGGDLPYEQYF. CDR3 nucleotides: TGTGCCAGCAGCCACGGGGGGGATTTGCCCTACGAGCAGTACTTC.

The CDR3 DNA follows: TGTGCCAGCCGAGCTAGCGGACAAGAGACCCAGTACTTC. Its translation is CASRASGQETQYF. This sequence joins TRBV28 and TRBJ2-5; 7 nucleotides line up with TRBD2. The CDR3 runs 13 residues. The ends lost 8 bases at V and 2 bases at J; junction bases unmatched: 5. In germline, CDR1 is MDHEN, CDR2 SYDVKM.

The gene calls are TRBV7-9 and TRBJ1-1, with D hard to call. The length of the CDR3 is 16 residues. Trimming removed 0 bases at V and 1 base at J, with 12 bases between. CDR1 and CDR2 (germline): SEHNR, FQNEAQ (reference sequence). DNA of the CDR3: TGTGCCAGCAGCTTAGCGCCGGGTACCGAGAACACTGAAGCTTTCTTT. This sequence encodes CASSLAPGTENTEAFF.

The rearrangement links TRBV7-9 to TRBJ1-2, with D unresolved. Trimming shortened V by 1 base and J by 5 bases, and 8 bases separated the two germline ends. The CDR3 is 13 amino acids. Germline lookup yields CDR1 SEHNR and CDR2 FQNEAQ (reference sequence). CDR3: CASSLGRVYGYTF. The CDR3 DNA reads TGTGCCAGCAGCTTAGGTCGAGTATATGGCTACACCTTC.

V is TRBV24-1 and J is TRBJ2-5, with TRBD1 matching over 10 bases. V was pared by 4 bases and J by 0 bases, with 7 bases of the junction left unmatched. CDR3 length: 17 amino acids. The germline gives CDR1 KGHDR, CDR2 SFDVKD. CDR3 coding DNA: TGTGCCACCAGTGAAACTCCGGGACAGGGGTACCAAGAGACCCAGTACTTC. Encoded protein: CATSETPGQGYQETQYF.

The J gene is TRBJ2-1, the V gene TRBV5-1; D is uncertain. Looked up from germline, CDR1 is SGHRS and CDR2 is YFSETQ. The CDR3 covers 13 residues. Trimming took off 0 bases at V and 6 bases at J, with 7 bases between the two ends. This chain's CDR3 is CASSLGRGNEQFF. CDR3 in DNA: TGCGCCAGCAGCTTGGGACGCGGCAATGAGCAGTTCTTC.

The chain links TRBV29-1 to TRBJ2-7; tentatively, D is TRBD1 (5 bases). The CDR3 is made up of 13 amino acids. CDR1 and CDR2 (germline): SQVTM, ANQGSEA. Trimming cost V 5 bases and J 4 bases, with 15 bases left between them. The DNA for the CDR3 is TGCAGCGTTTTAGATGGGGCGCGATACGAGCAGTACTTC. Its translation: CSVLDGARYEQYF.

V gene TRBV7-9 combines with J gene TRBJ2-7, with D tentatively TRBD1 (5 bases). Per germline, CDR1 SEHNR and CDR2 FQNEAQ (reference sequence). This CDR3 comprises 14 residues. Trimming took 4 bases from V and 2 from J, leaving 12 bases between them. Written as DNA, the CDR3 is TGTGCCAGCAGCTATGTTGTGACAGCCTACGAGCAGTACTTC. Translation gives CASSYVVTAYEQYF.

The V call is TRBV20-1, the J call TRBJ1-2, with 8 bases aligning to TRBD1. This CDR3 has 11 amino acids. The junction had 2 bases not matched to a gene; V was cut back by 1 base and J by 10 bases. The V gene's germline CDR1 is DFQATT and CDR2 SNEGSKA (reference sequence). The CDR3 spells CSARGQGPYTF. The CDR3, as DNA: TGCAGTGCTAGAGGACAGGGGCCCTACACCTTC.